This T cell receptor (beta chain) was sequenced for a study of siplizumab effects on memory and regulatory T cells. A remark on this clone: Its target is unknown.

Findings and caveats of the study: With siplizumab, Treg-derived clones averaged about 70% of mappable alloreactive CD4+ clones, versus 25% to 30% in controls. Naive T cells apparently outstripped memory cells in diversity and seemed major alloresponse contributors. Siplizumab significantly decreased alloreactive sequences from unstimulated CD4+ memory cells.

Some 99,000 TCR templates were measured in each sample. Only in-frame clones appear in the TCRdb table, and some are missing; sequencing was by immunoSEQ multiplex PCR. Found here are 60,000 to 80,000 clones, less than 90% of them singletons; the top ten hold roughly 3.8%. Losses at the gene ends were 0 bases for V and 5 bases for J; bases not matched to a gene: 12. Germline lookup yields CDR1 SGHRS and CDR2 YFSETQ. This CDR3 is built from 18 residues. Sequenced: memory CD4+ T cells sorted from blood. The TCR was taken from a human donor in good health. The genes are TRBV5-1 and TRBJ1-2; 11 bases line up with TRBD1. CDR3 nucleotides: TGCGCCAGCAGCTTGGGCTCCGGACAGGGGGCAGCTTGGTATGGCTACACCTTC. Translated, it gives CASSLGSGQGAAWYGYTF.